What follows is one TCR beta chain and its context. Its antigen is unidentified. A much larger clone lies one base from this, so it may be a read error. Building of the TCR beta libraries involved iRepertoire HTBI primers and Arm-PCR of CDR3 regions. In the original processing: Across samples, 60 or so TRBV and about 15 TRBJ segments were found. TCRdb processed the multiplex PCR reads anew with MiXCR; each CDR3 protein has one entry. The V and J calls here are based on TCRdb, not the publication. The table has fewer than 600,000 distinct CDR3 sequences, 20% to 25% seen once. CDR3 length: 15 residues. CDR1 is LNHNV and CDR2 is YYDKDF in the germline V gene (reference sequence). This entry comes from a study of regulatory T cells in long-lasting Graves disease. Study results and caveats: Gene preferences differed: TRBV28, TRBJ1-2, TRBJ2-5 in persistent cases. Patients whose Graves' disease persisted exhibited lower TCR diversity than those newly diagnosed. Patients with persistent disease shared 2,741 public clonotypes, outpacing the roughly 1,000 shared by new patients.

The time point denotes: persistent/refractory GD, antithyroid drugs over 5 years with positive TRAb. After RNA was extracted from PBMCs, the TCR library was made from it. The gene calls are TRBV15 and TRBJ1-3; TRBD1 might be the D (6 bases). This sample comprised peripheral blood mononuclear cells (PBMCs), obtained when the disease was refractory, from a patient treated with antithyroid drugs. The clonotype originates from a female donor with Graves disease. The CDR3 sequence is CATSRYREGGSTIYF. The CDR3 nucleotides read TGTGCCACCAGCAGATACAGGGAAGGTGGAAGCACCATATATTTT.